The 11 T cell receptor beta chains below all came from one sample that was sequenced in a study of human T cells and chemical hapten exposure. As to time point: patch test 2, 6 weeks after DPC sensitization. Treatment meaning: therapeutic diphenylcyclopropenone sensitization with weekly scalp DPC. Extraction of total RNA was performed on unfractionated whole blood. One entry per CDR3 protein, called by TCRdb with MiXCR from the RACE reads. The repertoire has 40,000 or so distinct CDR3 sequences, about 9.6% of them found once; the top ten carry 13% to 15%. Specimen: whole blood, collected in connection with sensitization to the hapten diphenylcyclopropenone (DPC). These receptor sequences come from a woman aged 30 to 39 with alopecia areata. Some clones in this sample may be carry-over from other donors' samples.

The CDR3 protein is CASSPVGVETQYF. In nucleotides, the CDR3 is TGTGCCAGCAGCCCCGTCGGAGTAGAGACCCAGTACTTC. This chain links TRBV27 with TRBJ2-5, with D hard to call. This CDR3 is built from 13 residues. Germline V gives CDR1 MNHEY, CDR2 SMNVEV (reference sequence). V was trimmed by 6 bases and J by 4 bases, leaving 12 bases between them.

This clonotype occurred many times. The chain couples TRBV4-3 to TRBJ2-2; 10 positions match TRBD2. Trimming cost V 4 bases and J 5 bases; bases outside gene matches: 10. This CDR3 contains 17 residues. Germline V gene data show CDR1 as LGHNA and CDR2 as YSLEER. The CDR3 protein is CASSPGYLAGETGELFF. The CDR3 bases are TGCGCCAGCAGCCCGGGGTATCTAGCGGGGGAAACCGGGGAGCTGTTTTTT.

The sample holds many counts of this clonotype. V gene TRBV5-5 combines with J gene TRBJ1-2, with D maybe TRBD1 (5 bases). The V and J ends lost 6 bases and 0 bases respectively, with 15 bases between them. The CDR3 extends over 15 amino acids. CDR1 is SGHKS and CDR2 is YYEKEE in the germline V gene (reference sequence). The CDR3 DNA reads TGTGCCAGCACCCCGGGGCCGACGACTAACTATGGCTACACCTTC. Protein product: CASTPGPTTNYGYTF.

This clonotype has more than one count but fewer than ten. The chain couples TRBV4-2 to TRBJ2-2; no clear D gene. Germline V gene lookup returns CDR1 LGHNA and CDR2 YNFKEQ. V shed 3 bases and J shed 0 bases, with 11 bases lying between them. This CDR3 has 16 amino acids. CDR3 DNA sequence: TGTGCCAGCAGCCACGTTTCTAGAACGAACACCGGGGAGCTGTTTTTT. This codes for CASSHVSRTNTGELFF.

In the case of this clonotype: A much larger clone lies a single base off, so this may be a read error. This chain links TRBV28 with TRBJ2-6; a possible D gene is TRBD1 (5 bases). Germline V gives CDR1 MDHEN, CDR2 SYDVKM. The CDR3 sequence is 16 residues long. V was clipped by 10 bases and J by 4 bases, with 20 bases between them. The CDR3 DNA sequence: TGTGCCACGGACAAAGTTTATCCAGGCGGGGCCAACGTCCTGACTTTC. As protein: CATDKVYPGGANVLTF.

The chain recombines TRBV11-1 with TRBJ1-6; 9 bases line up with TRBD1. From germline, CDR1 is SGHAT and CDR2 FQDESV (reference sequence). This CDR3 is built from 13 residues. Trimming at V came to 9 bases and at J to 7 bases, leaving 4 bases not matched to a gene. CDR3 nucleotides: TGTGCCAGTCGGGGACAGGGAAATTCACCCCTCCACTTT. Translated, it gives CASRGQGNSPLHF.

The V and J genes are TRBV3-1 and TRBJ2-5; tentative D call: TRBD2 (6 bases). Germline CDR1 reads LGHDT; CDR2 reads YNNKEL (reference sequence). The V and J ends lost 1 base and 2 bases respectively, with 14 bases between them. The CDR3 runs 16 residues. CDR3 DNA sequence: TGTGCCAGCAGCCAAGCCTACGCGGGGAATCAAGAGACCCAGTACTTC. Translation: CASSQAYAGNQETQYF.

This chain joins TRBV6-2 or TRBV6-3 and TRBJ2-6, with 7 bases lining up with TRBD1. The CDR3 runs to 18 residues. Germline V gene sequence: CDR1 MNHEY, CDR2 SVGEGT. Unmatched junction bases numbered 11, after V lost 6 bases and J lost 0 bases. The CDR3 DNA follows: TGTGCCAGCAGACCTCCGGGACAGCCAAGCTCTGGGGCCAACGTCCTGACTTTC. This translates into CASRPPGQPSSGANVLTF.

The V call is TRBV2, the J call TRBJ1-5; D is uncertain. The length of the CDR3 is 14 residues. Germline V gene sequence: CDR1 SNHLY, CDR2 FYNNEI. V was clipped by 7 bases and J by 5 bases, with 15 bases between them. This CDR3 reads CASTPGLGDQPQHF. The CDR3 bases are TGTGCCAGCACTCCGGGTCTCGGGGATCAGCCCCAGCATTTT.

In this sample, this clonotype turned up many times. This rearrangement joins TRBV5-5 to TRBJ1-4; D unclear. The length of the CDR3 is 17 residues. V lost 0 bases and J lost 2, with 14 bases in between. Per the germline V gene, CDR1 is SGHKS and CDR2 is YYEKEE (reference sequence). The CDR3 nucleotides read TGTGCCAGCAGCTTGGGAGGAAGGGAGGGCACTAATGAAAAACTGTTTTTT. It yields the protein CASSLGGREGTNEKLFF.

The chain's CDR3 is CSVGPGSGAGTDTQYF. The CDR3 DNA reads TGCAGCGTTGGGCCAGGGTCAGGGGCTGGGACAGATACGCAGTATTTT. The J gene is TRBJ2-3, the V gene TRBV29-1; D might be TRBD1 (6 bases). V shed 4 bases and J shed 3 bases, with 20 bases lying between them. The CDR3 runs to 16 residues. The germline CDR1 and CDR2 sequences are SQVTM and ANQGSEA.